This T cell receptor beta chain was profiled in a study of cytomegalovirus exposure and HLA in healthy donors. Study as a whole: Earlier, some 180 million T cells were analyzed, and some 120 million unique TCR beta sequences were found among them.

This clone turned up a few times. Germline-derived CDR1 and CDR2 are SNHLY and FYNNEI. The CDR3 length is 14 residues. V lost 6 bases, J lost 5 bases, and 5 bases stayed unmatched. 60 Vbeta and 13 Jbeta primers were used in PCR. This table comes from immunoSEQ multiplex PCR, and its TCRdb copy is limited to in-frame clones, with some not included. The table lists approximately 130,000 clones, roughly three fifths of them singletons. Sequencing was carried out using PBMCs. The clonotype originates from a woman between 40 and 50 years old in good health and CMV-seronegative. This sequence joins TRBV2 and TRBJ1-5; TRBD1 matches at 9 bases. Written as DNA, the CDR3 is TGTGCCAGCAGAGGGACAGGGAGCGATCAGCCCCAGCATTTT. This gives the protein CASRGTGSDQPQHF.